This entry describes one TCR beta chain. Its target is unknown. The V gene end was trimmed by 7 bases and the J gene end by 4 bases; junction bases not matched to a gene: 6. The V gene's germline CDR1 is SQVTM and CDR2 ANQGSEA. This CDR3 spans 12 amino acids. Amplification of TCR beta CDR3 regions was performed using RNA transcripts as template. With the HTBI primer set, the TCR CDR3 went through a first round of RT-PCR. TCRdb recomputed calls from the multiplex PCR reads with MiXCR, one row per CDR3 protein. The sample records 730,000 or so distinct CDR3 sequences, approximately 18% being singletons. This record belongs to a study of T cells in Graves' hyperthyroidism and ophthalmopathy. Diagnosis of hyperthyroidism was new in patients aged 18 to 65, and its duration was under 2 months. Study observations and caveats: Ophthalmopathy could be told apart from stable hyperthyroidism with a 13 V-J model.

Sequencing was carried out using blood. V is TRBV29-1 and J is TRBJ1-1, with TRBD1 matching over 7 bases. This TCR derives from a woman in her fifties or sixties with Graves' hyperthyroidism that later progressed to Graves' ophthalmopathy. DNA of the CDR3: TGCAGCGCCGGGCGGGACAGCACTGAAGCTTTCTTT. Its translation is CSAGRDSTEAFF.